The following is a TCR beta chain sequence with its context. Trimming pared 6 bases from V and 2 bases from J, leaving 13 bases between. CDR1 MGHDK and CDR2 SYGVNS come from the germline V gene. The CDR3 runs 14 residues. Per the authors' pipeline: Reference gene primer amplification in the assay estimated nucleated cell counts. Here immunoSEQ multiplex PCR was the method, and the copy in TCRdb shows in-frame clones only, minus some. That table gives V, J and clone size, and the DNA gave D and trimming. The table has around 310,000 clones, 90% seen once. The sample is drawn from a study of blood T cell repertoires in COVID-19. The Seattle patients, enrolled during active infection, were followed longitudinally.

This chain uses TRBV25-1 with TRBJ1-2; D possibly corresponds to TRBD1 (6 bases). What was sequenced was peripheral blood. The source is a woman between 40 and 50 years old with COVID-19, enrolled during active disease. CDR3 DNA sequence: TGTGCCAGCAGGGACAGCATAAAGAACTATGGCTACACCTTC. It translates to CASRDSIKNYGYTF.